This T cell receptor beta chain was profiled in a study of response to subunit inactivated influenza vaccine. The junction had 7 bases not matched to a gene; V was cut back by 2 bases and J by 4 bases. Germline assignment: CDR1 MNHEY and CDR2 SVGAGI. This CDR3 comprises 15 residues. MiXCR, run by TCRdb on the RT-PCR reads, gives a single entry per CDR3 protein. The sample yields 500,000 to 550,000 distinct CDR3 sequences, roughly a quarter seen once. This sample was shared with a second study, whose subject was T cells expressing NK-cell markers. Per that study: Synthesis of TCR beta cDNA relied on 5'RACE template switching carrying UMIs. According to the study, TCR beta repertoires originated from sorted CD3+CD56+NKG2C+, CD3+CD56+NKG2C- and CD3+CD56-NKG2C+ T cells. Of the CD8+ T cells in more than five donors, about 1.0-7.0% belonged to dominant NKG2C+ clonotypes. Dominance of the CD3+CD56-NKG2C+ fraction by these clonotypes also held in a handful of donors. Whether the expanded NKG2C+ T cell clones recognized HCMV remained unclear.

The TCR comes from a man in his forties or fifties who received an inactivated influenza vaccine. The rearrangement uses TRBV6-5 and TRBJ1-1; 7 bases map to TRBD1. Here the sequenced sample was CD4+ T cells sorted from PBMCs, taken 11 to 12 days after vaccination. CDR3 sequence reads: CASSYDRAVGTEAFF. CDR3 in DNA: TGTGCCAGCAGTTACGACAGGGCGGTGGGCACTGAAGCTTTCTTT.